A single TCR beta chain is shown here with its context. No antigen is known for it. Base qualities are not at hand, and no much larger clone is one base apart. The entry originates in a study of cytomegalovirus exposure and HLA in healthy donors (TCRdb year 2017). At the level of the whole study: The 666 repertoires of the first cohort and the roughly 110 validation repertoires were produced on the same platform, according to a later analysis. The study was designed to test whether signatures of past pathogen exposure could be identified by cataloging public T cell receptors. Besides the first cohort of more than 650 subjects, a separate validation cohort made up of roughly 120 different subjects was used. To predict cytomegalovirus infection status, the study brought together high-throughput TCR immunosequencing, statistical association of individual TCRs with disease status, and machine learning.

Library preparation was by the immunoSEQ multiplex PCR assay. Concerning the study's data processing: To diagnose cytomegalovirus status from the catalog of TCR beta chain sequences, a statistical classification framework was built. Not all clones reach the TCRdb copy of this immuneACCESS table, which keeps in-frame sequences only. Checked studies attribute under half of the gap to unresolved V genes and leave the rest unexplained. V and J calls and clone size are copied from that table; D and trimming were computed from the DNA. In all, the sample holds about 58,000 clones, and 90% of those were seen once. Around 1.1% of the sample comes from the top ten. The CDR3 holds 14 amino acids from the cysteine to the phenylalanine. The kept DNA is CDR3 alone, 42 bases in frame from the first base. The germline V and J ends show losses of 5 bases and 8 bases respectively, and no gene match explains 9 bases of the junction. CDR1 and CDR2 are read off the germline V gene as MDHEN and SYDVKM.

Separate from the roughly 650-subject first cohort, the validation cohort of 95 to 150 subjects was the group to which the donors belonged. General conclusions and limits of the study: According to the authors, the approach could potentially be generalized to other disease states and immunological phenotypes. A few of the identified cytomegalovirus-associated TCR beta chains were confirmed in vitro to be specific for cytomegalovirus antigens. Most TCR sequences were seen in very few donors, while some public TCRs were found in many individuals. The classifier was reported to diagnose cytomegalovirus status with high specificity and sensitivity in both the original and validation cohorts. A later analysis lacked HLA typing for the validation cohort, so it scored co-occurrence in that cohort across all 130 or so repertoires. In the study, 164 TCR beta chains were listed as associated with cytomegalovirus. Of the cluster scores, 85% to 95% were above 0 in a later analysis, which found that TCRs clustered in the first cohort also tended to co-occur in the 120 validation repertoires.

The TCR comes from a man between 18 and 29 years old in good health and CMV-seronegative. The sequenced sample consisted of PBMCs. This receptor chain uses TRBV28 and TRBJ1-2; 9 nucleotides in the junction match TRBD1. The DNA sequence follows: TGTGCCAGCAGTCTCACACAGGGGGCCTTAGGCTACACCTTC. Its protein reads: CASSLTQGALGYTF.